This paragraph covers one T cell receptor (beta chain) sequence. Library preparation tagged each individual cDNA molecule with a unique molecular identifier. Original methodology: A per-sample median of around 88,000 TCRs was observed, with counts ranging from about 20,000 to 750,000. TCRdb re-derived calls from the RACE reads in MiXCR, one entry per CDR3 protein. Clone size and V and J calls follow TCRdb, not the original study. Found here are 75,000 to 90,000 distinct CDR3 sequences, 6% to 9% of them singletons; the top ten hold around 1.5%. Deletions cut 5 bases from V and 2 bases from J, with 12 bases between. This CDR3 is 15 amino acids long. Germline-derived CDR1 and CDR2 are MNHEY and SVGAGI. The data are from a study of human T cells and chemical hapten exposure. Time point noted: patch test 1, 2 weeks after DPC sensitization. The treatment was: therapeutic diphenylcyclopropenone sensitization with weekly scalp DPC. Alopecia patients between 18 and 70 years old and suitable for DPC were used as donors.

The sequence was collected from a woman under 40 with alopecia areata. Some clones in this sample may be carry-over from other donors' samples. Sample: whole blood, taken in connection with sensitization to the hapten diphenylcyclopropenone (DPC). The rearrangement uses TRBV6-5 and TRBJ1-4; unclear D gene. The CDR3 sequence: CASSNEYRTNEKLFF. As DNA, the CDR3 is TGTGCCAGCAGTAACGAATATAGGACTAATGAAAAACTGTTTTTT.